Listed here are 7 T cell receptor beta chains from one sample, sequenced in a study of T cell changes during pregnancy in multiple sclerosis (dated by TCRdb to about 2019). The method behind the library was the immunoSEQ multiplex PCR assay. As stored in TCRdb, this immuneACCESS dataset retains in-frame rearrangements with V and J assigned. A fraction of the clones does not appear; measured against another copy, unresolved V genes explain less than half of the discrepancy, and the remainder lacks a known reason. The sample table contains about 17,000 clones; only one count was recorded for 88% of them. The ten largest clones represent around 13% of the sample. The sequences come from CD8+ T cells from peripheral blood mononuclear cells, collected after pregnancy. Source of these receptors: a female donor in good health, enrolled as a control in a pregnancy study.

The chain has TRBV6-1 and TRBJ2-3; 10 bases agree with TRBD2. The CDR3 contains 15 residues. V shed 7 bases, J shed 4 bases, and the junction held 8 bases outside the gene matches. The germline CDR1 and CDR2 sequences are MNHNS and SASEGT. The CDR3 protein is CASTGAGGPSDTQYF. CDR3 in DNA: TGTGCCAGCACTGGAGCGGGAGGGCCATCAGATACGCAGTATTTT.

This chain connects TRBV19 to TRBJ2-7; D is possibly TRBD2 (7 bases). Germline V gene data show CDR1 as LNHDA and CDR2 as SQIVND (reference sequence). V was shortened by 5 bases and J by 3 bases, with 14 bases between the two germline ends. The CDR3 has 14 residues. The CDR3 DNA is TGTGCCAGTAGTTCGGCGGGGGCGGGCTACGAGCAGTACTTC. Translating it yields CASSSAGAGYEQYF.

This sequence joins TRBV6-4 and TRBJ2-3; TRBD2 agrees at 8 bases. Looked up from germline, CDR1 is MRHNA and CDR2 is SNTAGT. The CDR3 loop spans 14 amino acids. V trimming: 4 bases; J trimming: 4 bases; junction bases outside the gene matches: 4. The CDR3 is CASSVAGGSDTQYF. The CDR3 bases are TGTGCCAGCAGTGTCGCGGGAGGTTCAGATACGCAGTATTTT.

The chain uses TRBV29-1 and TRBJ1-4; D gene uncertain. The CDR3 contains 13 residues. Germline-derived CDR1 and CDR2 are SQVTM and ANQGSEA. The V end was cut by 7 bases, the J end by 8 bases, with 17 bases between. CDR3 loop: CSGGTSEHEKLFF. In DNA, the CDR3 is TGCAGCGGCGGAACTTCGGAGCACGAAAAACTGTTTTTT.

The chain combines TRBV6-1 with TRBJ2-3; TRBD2 matches at 7 bases. The CDR3 runs 15 residues. J lost 2 bases, V lost 11 bases, and 13 bases had no gene match. Germline assignment: CDR1 MNHNS and CDR2 SASEGT. The CDR3: CASQWGAGPTDTQYF. In nucleotides, the CDR3 is TGTGCCTCACAATGGGGAGCGGGACCCACAGATACGCAGTATTTT.

V is TRBV5-5 and J is TRBJ2-1, with 11 bases identical to TRBD2. Trimming cost V 3 bases and J 3 bases; bases outside gene matches: 2. This CDR3 region has 15 residues. Germline V gene sequence: CDR1 SGHKS, CDR2 YYEKEE (reference sequence). The CDR3 loop reads CASSSGTSGYNEQFF. CDR3 nucleotide sequence: TGTGCCAGCAGCTCCGGGACTAGCGGCTACAATGAGCAGTTCTTC.

The chain is built from TRBV7-8 and TRBJ1-6; D possibly corresponds to TRBD1 (5 bases). Trimming removed 3 bases at V and 9 bases at J, with 9 bases between. The CDR3 is 13 residues long. Germline V gives CDR1 SGHVS, CDR2 FQNEAQ. CDR3 loop: CASSFGDFSPLHF. The DNA for the CDR3 is TGTGCCAGCAGCTTCGGGGACTTTTCACCCCTCCACTTT.